The 3 T cell receptor beta chains in this list originate from one sample, sequenced in a study of blood T cell repertoires in COVID-19. Repertoires were generated with immunoSEQ multiplex PCR, while TCRdb's copy carries only in-frame clones and drops some. The table lists 250,000 to 350,000 clones, around nine tenths of them singletons. Sequenced sample: peripheral blood. These receptors all stem from a man aged 25-45 years with acute or convalescent COVID-19.

The genes are TRBV19 and TRBJ1-2; perhaps TRBD1 as D (6 bases). This CDR3 comprises 16 residues. The germline V gene encodes CDR1 LNHDA and CDR2 SQIVND (reference sequence). V was pared by 6 bases and J by 3 bases, with 20 bases between. As DNA, the CDR3 is TGTGCCAGTAGCAAACCAGGGGCTCGACCGGACTATGGCTACACCTTC. It specifies CASSKPGARPDYGYTF.

The CDR3 DNA follows: TGCGCCAGCAGCCAACGGGACATAGGGGAAAAACTGTTTTTT. Residues: CASSQRDIGEKLFF. The chain joins TRBV4-1 to TRBJ1-4; the D gene is possibly TRBD1 (6 bases). There are 14 residues in the CDR3. Deletions cut 2 bases from V and 8 bases from J, with 12 bases between. Germline CDR1 reads MGHRA; CDR2 reads YSYEKL.

Comments on this clone: At the DNA level, this CDR3 is encoded by other sequences in the same sample as well. This chain joins TRBV28 and TRBJ1-4; the D is unclear. Per the germline V gene, CDR1 is MDHEN and CDR2 is SYDVKM. Trimming removed 2 bases at V and 8 bases at J, with 15 bases between. The CDR3 is made up of 15 amino acids. The DNA of the CDR3 is TGTGCCAGCAGTTTAGTATCCGGGATTGGAGAAAAACTGTTTTTT. It translates to CASSLVSGIGEKLFF.